This T cell receptor beta chain is from a study of blood T cell repertoires in COVID-19. The CDR3 extends over 17 amino acids. Between the trimmed V and J ends, which lost 4 bases and 7 bases, there was a span of 25 bases. Germline CDR1 and CDR2: MNHEY and SMNVEV (reference sequence). Individuals drawn from 20 to 25 US areas were roughly 18 to 95 years old. Assay used: immunoSEQ multiplex PCR; TCRdb lists only in-frame clones, some missing. The data contain just over 300,000 clones, over 75% of them singletons. This TCR came from a man aged 25-40 years who had recovered from COVID-19. V and J are TRBV27 and TRBJ1-2; D possibly corresponds to TRBD1 (5 bases). The sample taken for sequencing was PBMCs or T cells enriched from blood (not recorded which). DNA of the CDR3: TGTGCCAGCAGTTCCCTGGACACTCCTATCCCCCCCCGTGGCTACACCTTC. It translates to CASSSLDTPIPPRGYTF.